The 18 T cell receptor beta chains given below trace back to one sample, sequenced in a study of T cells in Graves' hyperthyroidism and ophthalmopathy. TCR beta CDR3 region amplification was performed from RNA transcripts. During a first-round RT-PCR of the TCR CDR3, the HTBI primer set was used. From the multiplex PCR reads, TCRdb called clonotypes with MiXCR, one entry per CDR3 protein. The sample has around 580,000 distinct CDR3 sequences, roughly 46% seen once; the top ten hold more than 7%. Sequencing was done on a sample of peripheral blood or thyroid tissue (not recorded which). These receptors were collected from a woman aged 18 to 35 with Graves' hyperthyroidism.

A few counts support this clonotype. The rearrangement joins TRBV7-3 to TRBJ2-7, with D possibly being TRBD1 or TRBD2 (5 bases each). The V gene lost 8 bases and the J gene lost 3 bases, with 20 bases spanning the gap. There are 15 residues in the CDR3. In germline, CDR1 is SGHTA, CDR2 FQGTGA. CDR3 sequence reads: CASGPKPGPDYEQYF. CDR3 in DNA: TGTGCCAGCGGGCCCAAACCGGGACCAGACTACGAGCAGTACTTC.

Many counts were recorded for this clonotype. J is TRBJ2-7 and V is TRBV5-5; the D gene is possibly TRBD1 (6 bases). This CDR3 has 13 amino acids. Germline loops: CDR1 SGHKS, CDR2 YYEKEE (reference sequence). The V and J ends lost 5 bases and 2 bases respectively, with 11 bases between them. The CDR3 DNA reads TGTGCCAGCAGTTTCACAGGGACCTACGAGCAGTACTTC. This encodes CASSFTGTYEQYF.

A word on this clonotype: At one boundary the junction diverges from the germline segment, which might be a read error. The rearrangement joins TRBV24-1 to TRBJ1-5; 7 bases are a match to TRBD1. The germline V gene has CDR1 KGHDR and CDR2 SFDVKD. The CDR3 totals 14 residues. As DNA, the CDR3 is TGTGCCACCCCGGAGGGAGGGGGCAATCGGCCCCAGCATTTT. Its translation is CATPEGGGNRPQHF.

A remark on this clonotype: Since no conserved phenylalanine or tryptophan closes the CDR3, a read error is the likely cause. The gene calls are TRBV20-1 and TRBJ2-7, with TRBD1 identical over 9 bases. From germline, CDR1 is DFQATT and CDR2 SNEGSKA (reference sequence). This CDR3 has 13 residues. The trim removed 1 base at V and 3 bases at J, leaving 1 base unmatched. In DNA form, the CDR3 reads TGCAGTGCTAGAGGGACAGGGGACTACGAGCAGTACCTC. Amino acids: CSARGTGDYEQYL.

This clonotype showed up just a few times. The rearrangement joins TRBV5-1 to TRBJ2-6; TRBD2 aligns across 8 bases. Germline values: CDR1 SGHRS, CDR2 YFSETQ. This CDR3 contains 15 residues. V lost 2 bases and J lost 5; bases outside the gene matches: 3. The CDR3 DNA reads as TGCGCCAGCAGCTTCGATAGCGGGAGGGCCAACGTCCTGACTTTC. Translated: CASSFDSGRANVLTF.

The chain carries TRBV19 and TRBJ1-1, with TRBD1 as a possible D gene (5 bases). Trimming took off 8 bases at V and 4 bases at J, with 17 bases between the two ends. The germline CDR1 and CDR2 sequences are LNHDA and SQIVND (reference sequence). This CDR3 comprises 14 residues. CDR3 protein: CASYSGTLGTEAFF. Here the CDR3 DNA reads TGTGCCAGTTACTCGGGGACTCTAGGCACTGAAGCTTTCTTT.

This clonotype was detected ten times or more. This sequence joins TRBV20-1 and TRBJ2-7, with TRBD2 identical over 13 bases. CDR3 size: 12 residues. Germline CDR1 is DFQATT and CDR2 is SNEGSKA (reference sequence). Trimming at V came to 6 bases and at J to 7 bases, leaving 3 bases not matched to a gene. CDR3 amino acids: CSAPTSGREQYF. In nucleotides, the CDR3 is TGCAGTGCCCCGACTAGCGGGAGGGAGCAGTACTTC.

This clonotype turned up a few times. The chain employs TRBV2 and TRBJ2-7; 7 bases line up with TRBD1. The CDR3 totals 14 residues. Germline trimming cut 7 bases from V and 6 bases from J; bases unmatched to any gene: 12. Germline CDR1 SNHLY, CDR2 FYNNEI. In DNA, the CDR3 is TGTGCCAGCATAGGGACAGCGCCGTCCGTCGAGCAGTACTTC. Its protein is CASIGTAPSVEQYF.

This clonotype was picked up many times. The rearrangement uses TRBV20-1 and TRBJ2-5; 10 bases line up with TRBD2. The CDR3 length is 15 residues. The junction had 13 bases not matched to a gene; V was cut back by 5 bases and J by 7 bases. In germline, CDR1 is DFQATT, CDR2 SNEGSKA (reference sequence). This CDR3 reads CSAGLAGGPFVTQYF. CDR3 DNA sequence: TGCAGTGCTGGATTAGCGGGAGGTCCGTTTGTGACCCAGTACTTC.

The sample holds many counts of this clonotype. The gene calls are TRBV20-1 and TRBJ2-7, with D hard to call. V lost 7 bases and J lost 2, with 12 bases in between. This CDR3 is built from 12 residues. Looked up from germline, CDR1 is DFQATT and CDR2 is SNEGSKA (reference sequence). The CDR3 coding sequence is TGCAGTGAGCAAGGGAACGCCTACGAGCAGTACTTC. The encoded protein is CSEQGNAYEQYF.

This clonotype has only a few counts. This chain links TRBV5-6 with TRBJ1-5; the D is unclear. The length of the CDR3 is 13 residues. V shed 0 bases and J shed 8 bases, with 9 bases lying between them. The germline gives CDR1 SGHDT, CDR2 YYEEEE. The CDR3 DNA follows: TGTGCCAGCAGCTTGGGTCTCTTGGAGCCCCAGCATTTT. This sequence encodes CASSLGLLEPQHF.

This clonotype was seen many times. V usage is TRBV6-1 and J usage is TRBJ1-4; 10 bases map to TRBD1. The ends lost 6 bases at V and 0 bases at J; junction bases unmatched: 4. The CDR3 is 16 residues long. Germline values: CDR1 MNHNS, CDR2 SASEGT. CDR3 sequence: CASRGTGVATNEKLFF. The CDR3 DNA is TGTGCCAGCAGGGGGACAGGGGTTGCAACTAATGAAAAACTGTTTTTT.

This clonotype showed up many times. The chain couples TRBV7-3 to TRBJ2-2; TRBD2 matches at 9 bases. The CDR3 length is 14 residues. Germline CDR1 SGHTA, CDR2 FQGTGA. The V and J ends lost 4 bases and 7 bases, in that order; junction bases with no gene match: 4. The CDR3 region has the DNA TGTGCCAGCAGCTCCGGCGGGAGGGTCGGGGAGCTGTTTTTT. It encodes CASSSGGRVGELFF.

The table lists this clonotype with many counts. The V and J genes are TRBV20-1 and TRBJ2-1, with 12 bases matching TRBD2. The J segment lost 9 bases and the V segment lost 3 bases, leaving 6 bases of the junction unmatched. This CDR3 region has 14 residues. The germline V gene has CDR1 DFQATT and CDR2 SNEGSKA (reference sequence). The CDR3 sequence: CSASGLAGGGEQFF. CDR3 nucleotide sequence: TGCAGTGCTAGTGGGCTAGCGGGAGGGGGTGAGCAGTTCTTC.

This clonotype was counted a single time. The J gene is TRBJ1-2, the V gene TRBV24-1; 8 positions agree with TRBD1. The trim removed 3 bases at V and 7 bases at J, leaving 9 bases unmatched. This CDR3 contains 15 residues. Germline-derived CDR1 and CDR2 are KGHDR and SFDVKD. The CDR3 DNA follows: TGTGCCACCAGTGATCCGGACAGGGCATGGGGTGGCTACACCTTC. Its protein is CATSDPDRAWGGYTF.

The CDR3 region is CASRAYGYTF. CDR3 DNA: TGTGCCAGCCGGGCCTATGGCTACACCTTC. The J gene is TRBJ1-2, the V gene TRBV19; D remains unclear. Trimming cost V 9 bases and J 4 bases, with 6 bases left between them. CDR3 length: 10 residues. CDR1 LNHDA and CDR2 SQIVND come from the germline V gene (reference sequence).

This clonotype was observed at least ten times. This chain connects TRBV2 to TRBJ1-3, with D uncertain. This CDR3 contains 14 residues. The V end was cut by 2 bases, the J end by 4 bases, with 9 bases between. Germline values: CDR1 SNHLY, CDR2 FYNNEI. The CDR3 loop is CASSESTGGNTIYF. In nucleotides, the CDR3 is TGTGCCAGCAGTGAATCTACCGGAGGAAACACCATATATTTT.

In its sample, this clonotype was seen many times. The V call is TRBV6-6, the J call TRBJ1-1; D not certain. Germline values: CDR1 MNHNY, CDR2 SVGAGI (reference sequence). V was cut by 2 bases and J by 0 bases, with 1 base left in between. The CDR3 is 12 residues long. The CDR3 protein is CASSYVNTEAFF. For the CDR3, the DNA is TGTGCCAGCAGTTACGTGAACACTGAAGCTTTCTTT.